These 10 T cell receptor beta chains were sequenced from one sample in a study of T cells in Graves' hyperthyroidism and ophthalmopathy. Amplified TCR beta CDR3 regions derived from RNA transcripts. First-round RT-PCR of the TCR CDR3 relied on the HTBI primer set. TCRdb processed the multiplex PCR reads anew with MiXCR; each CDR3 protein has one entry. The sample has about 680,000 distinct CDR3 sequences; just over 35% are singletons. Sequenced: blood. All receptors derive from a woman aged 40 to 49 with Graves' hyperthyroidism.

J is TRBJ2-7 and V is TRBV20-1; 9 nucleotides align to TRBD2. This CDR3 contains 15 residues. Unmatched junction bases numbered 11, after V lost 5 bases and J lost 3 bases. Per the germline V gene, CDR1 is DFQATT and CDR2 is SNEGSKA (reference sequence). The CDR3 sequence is CSAGPRGLAFYEQYF. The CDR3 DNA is TGCAGTGCTGGGCCCAGAGGACTAGCGTTCTACGAGCAGTACTTC.

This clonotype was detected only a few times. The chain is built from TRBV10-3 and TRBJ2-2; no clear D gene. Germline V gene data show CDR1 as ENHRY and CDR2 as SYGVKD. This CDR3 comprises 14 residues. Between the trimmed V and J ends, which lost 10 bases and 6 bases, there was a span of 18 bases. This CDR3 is CASKSYLVAGELFF. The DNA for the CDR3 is TGTGCCAGCAAGTCGTACCTAGTGGCCGGGGAGCTGTTTTTT.

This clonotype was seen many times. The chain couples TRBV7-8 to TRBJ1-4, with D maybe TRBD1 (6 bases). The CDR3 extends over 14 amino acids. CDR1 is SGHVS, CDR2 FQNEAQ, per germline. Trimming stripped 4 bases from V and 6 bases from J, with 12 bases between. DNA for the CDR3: TGTGCCAGCAGCTCAAACAGGGAACATGAAAAACTGTTTTTT. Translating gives CASSSNREHEKLFF.

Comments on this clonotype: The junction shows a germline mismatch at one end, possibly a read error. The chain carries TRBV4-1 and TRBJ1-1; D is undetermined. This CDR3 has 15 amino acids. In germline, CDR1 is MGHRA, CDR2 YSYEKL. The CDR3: CVSSQGFSPNTEAFF. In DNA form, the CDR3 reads TGCGTCAGCAGCCAAGGTTTCAGTCCGAACACTGAAGCTTTCTTT.

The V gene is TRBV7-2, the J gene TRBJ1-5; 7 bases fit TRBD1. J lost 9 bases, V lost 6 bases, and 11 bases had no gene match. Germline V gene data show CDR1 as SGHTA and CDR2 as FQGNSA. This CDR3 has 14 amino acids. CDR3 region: CASRRDSPLRPQHF. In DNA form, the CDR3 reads TGTGCCAGCAGACGGGACAGTCCTTTACGGCCCCAGCATTTT.

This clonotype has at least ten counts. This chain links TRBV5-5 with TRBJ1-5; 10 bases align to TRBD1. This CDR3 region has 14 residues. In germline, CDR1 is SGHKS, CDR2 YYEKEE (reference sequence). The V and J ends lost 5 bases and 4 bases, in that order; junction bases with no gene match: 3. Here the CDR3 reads CASSWDRGNQPQHF. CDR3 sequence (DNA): TGTGCCAGCAGTTGGGACAGGGGAAATCAGCCCCAGCATTTT.

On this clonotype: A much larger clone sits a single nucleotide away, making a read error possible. The chain's CDR3 is CVSSDSLARDEQYF. The CDR3 nucleotides are TGCGTCAGCAGCGACAGCTTGGCTAGGGACGAGCAGTACTTC. The V call is TRBV10-1, the J call TRBJ2-7; tentatively, D is TRBD1 (5 bases). The germline V gene encodes CDR1 WNHNN and CDR2 SYGVQD (reference sequence). The CDR3 spans 14 residues.

CDR3 nucleotide sequence: TGTGCCAGCAGGAATTATCCCCGCGGGGGGGTGAACACTGAAGCTTTCTTT. This sequence encodes CASRNYPRGGVNTEAFF. The rearrangement joins TRBV11-2 to TRBJ1-1; D perhaps matches TRBD1 (5 bases). CDR1 SGHAT and CDR2 FQNNGV come from the germline V gene. The V end lost 6 bases, the J end lost 0 bases, and 20 bases lay between the germline ends. The CDR3 sequence is 17 residues long.

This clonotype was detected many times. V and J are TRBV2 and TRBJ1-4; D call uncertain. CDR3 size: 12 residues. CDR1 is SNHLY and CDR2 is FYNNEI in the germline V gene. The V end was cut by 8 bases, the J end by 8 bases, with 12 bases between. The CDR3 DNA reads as TGTGCCAGCCAACACGGTGGCGAAAAACTGTTTTTT. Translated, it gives CASQHGGEKLFF.

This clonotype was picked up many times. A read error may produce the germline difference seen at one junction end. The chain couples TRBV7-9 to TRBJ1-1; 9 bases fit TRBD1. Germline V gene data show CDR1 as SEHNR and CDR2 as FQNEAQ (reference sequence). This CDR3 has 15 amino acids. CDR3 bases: TGTGCCAGCAGCTTCCGGACAGGGGTGAATACTGAAGCTTTCTTT. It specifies CASSFRTGVNTEAFF. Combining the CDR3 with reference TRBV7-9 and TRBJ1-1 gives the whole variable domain DTGVSQNPRHKITKRGQNVTFRCDPISEHNRLYWYRQTLGQGPEFLTYFQNEAQLEKSRLLSDRFSAERPKGSFSTLEIQRTEQGDSAMYLCASSFRTGVNTEAFFGQGTRLTVV.